A selection of T cell receptor beta chains follows, all from one sample in a study of CD4+ T cells in melanoma. Only in-frame clones appear in the TCRdb table, and some are missing; sequencing was by immunoSEQ multiplex PCR. The data contain more than 9,500 clones, about 70% of them seen just once; the ten biggest clones take up roughly a fifth. Material for sequencing was peripheral blood. The receptors stem from a human donor with melanoma. CDR3s include the opening cysteine and the closing phenylalanine or tryptophan. Each record gives: J gene, D gene, CDR3 length, V gene, CDR3 protein. A D gene is named only where the DNA matches it firmly.

j_call: TRBJ1-2; d_call: TRBD1; cdr3_length: 13; v_call: TRBV7-9; cdr3_aa: CASSRDSFYGYTF
j_call: TRBJ2-7; d_call: NA; cdr3_length: 12; v_call: TRBV25-1; cdr3_aa: CASSHSYYEQYF
j_call: TRBJ1-4; d_call: NA; cdr3_length: 15; v_call: TRBV4-3; cdr3_aa: CASSQGSGVREKLFF
j_call: TRBJ2-1; d_call: TRBD1; cdr3_length: 16; v_call: TRBV10-3; cdr3_aa: CAISGALGQGINEQFF
j_call: TRBJ2-2; d_call: TRBD1; cdr3_length: 15; v_call: TRBV18; cdr3_aa: CASSPDRGGGGELFF
j_call: TRBJ2-2; d_call: TRBD2; cdr3_length: 16; v_call: TRBV15; cdr3_aa: CATSTHRGGLGGELFF
j_call: TRBJ1-5; d_call: NA; cdr3_length: 16; v_call: TRBV5-4; cdr3_aa: CASSLRVGHSNQPQHF
j_call: TRBJ2-2; d_call: NA; cdr3_length: 15; v_call: TRBV4-1; cdr3_aa: CASSQGGAGTGELFF
j_call: TRBJ2-1; d_call: TRBD2; cdr3_length: 16; v_call: TRBV7-9; cdr3_aa: CASSPPGLAGNNEQFF
j_call: TRBJ2-7; d_call: NA; cdr3_length: 13; v_call: TRBV10-3; cdr3_aa: CAISGGLSYEQYF
j_call: TRBJ2-3; d_call: NA; cdr3_length: 15; v_call: TRBV30; cdr3_aa: CAWSVRASGTDTQYF
j_call: TRBJ2-6; d_call: NA; cdr3_length: 16; v_call: TRBV7-6; cdr3_aa: CASSPEFLSGANVLTF
j_call: TRBJ2-1; d_call: TRBD2; cdr3_length: 16; v_call: TRBV28; cdr3_aa: CASSLLGAGVYNEQFF
j_call: TRBJ2-3; d_call: NA; cdr3_length: 16; v_call: TRBV13; cdr3_aa: CASRNTRASSTDTQYF
j_call: TRBJ1-2; d_call: NA; cdr3_length: 15; v_call: TRBV7-3; cdr3_aa: CASSQQGGGGIGYTF
j_call: TRBJ1-2; d_call: NA; cdr3_length: 14; v_call: TRBV14; cdr3_aa: CASSQGQPNYGYTF
j_call: TRBJ2-2; d_call: TRBD2; cdr3_length: 16; v_call: TRBV11-2; cdr3_aa: CASSSAGGRYAGELFF
j_call: TRBJ2-7; d_call: NA; cdr3_length: 11; v_call: TRBV5-1; cdr3_aa: CANKVRGEQYF
j_call: TRBJ2-7; d_call: NA; cdr3_length: 16; v_call: TRBV4-1; cdr3_aa: CASSQDFGRAANEQYF
j_call: TRBJ2-3; d_call: TRBD2; cdr3_length: 17; v_call: TRBV19; cdr3_aa: CASRPPGGDTSTDTQYF
j_call: TRBJ1-5; d_call: NA; cdr3_length: 13; v_call: TRBV28; cdr3_aa: CASSPPRGQPQHF
j_call: TRBJ2-2; d_call: NA; cdr3_length: 16; v_call: TRBV14; cdr3_aa: CASSLDFGGGAGELFF
j_call: TRBJ2-1; d_call: NA; cdr3_length: 15; v_call: TRBV5-6; cdr3_aa: CASSLSALARRGQFF
j_call: TRBJ2-7; d_call: NA; cdr3_length: 13; v_call: TRBV7-9; cdr3_aa: CATEGHKSYEQYF
j_call: TRBJ1-1; d_call: NA; cdr3_length: 12; v_call: TRBV25-1; cdr3_aa: CASSVLGDYAFF
j_call: TRBJ2-5; d_call: TRBD1; cdr3_length: 16; v_call: TRBV7-2; cdr3_aa: CASSFLGGLSQETQYF
j_call: TRBJ1-1; d_call: NA; cdr3_length: 12; v_call: TRBV4-1; cdr3_aa: CASGARSTEAFF
j_call: TRBJ1-3; d_call: NA; cdr3_length: 13; v_call: TRBV7-3; cdr3_aa: CASSPDNGNTIYF
j_call: TRBJ1-5; d_call: TRBD1; cdr3_length: 15; v_call: TRBV15; cdr3_aa: CATSRTGAGNQPQHF
j_call: TRBJ2-1; d_call: TRBD2; cdr3_length: 14; v_call: TRBV27; cdr3_aa: CASSWAGGRGEQFF
j_call: TRBJ2-7; d_call: NA; cdr3_length: 12; v_call: TRBV6-5; cdr3_aa: CASSISSYEQYF
j_call: TRBJ2-3; d_call: NA; cdr3_length: 14; v_call: TRBV6-6; cdr3_aa: CASSSMLSTDTQYF
j_call: TRBJ2-5; d_call: NA; cdr3_length: 13; v_call: TRBV7-6; cdr3_aa: CASSKGRQETQYF
j_call: TRBJ2-7; d_call: NA; cdr3_length: 14; v_call: TRBV14; cdr3_aa: CASSQAGPSYEQYF
j_call: TRBJ2-7; d_call: NA; cdr3_length: 14; v_call: TRBV7-9; cdr3_aa: CASSLPRDTYEQYF
j_call: TRBJ1-2; d_call: TRBD1; cdr3_length: 16; v_call: TRBV6-5; cdr3_aa: CASSYSSGTGKYGYTF
j_call: TRBJ2-3; d_call: NA; cdr3_length: 13; v_call: TRBV11-3; cdr3_aa: CASRARGSDTQYF
j_call: TRBJ2-7; d_call: NA; cdr3_length: 14; v_call: TRBV5-8; cdr3_aa: CASSVGRRGYEQYF
j_call: TRBJ1-5; d_call: NA; cdr3_length: 15; v_call: TRBV7-9; cdr3_aa: CASSPSGPINQPQHF
j_call: TRBJ1-2; d_call: NA; cdr3_length: 14; v_call: TRBV6-1; cdr3_aa: CASSEDGSYYGYTF
j_call: TRBJ2-7; d_call: TRBD1; cdr3_length: 16; v_call: TRBV9; cdr3_aa: CASSASPDRPSYEQYF
j_call: TRBJ1-5; d_call: NA; cdr3_length: 14; v_call: TRBV4-3; cdr3_aa: CASSQGRDNQPQHF
j_call: TRBJ1-1; d_call: NA; cdr3_length: 12; v_call: TRBV7-9; cdr3_aa: CASSLGGPEAFF
j_call: TRBJ2-7; d_call: NA; cdr3_length: 13; v_call: TRBV21-1; cdr3_aa: CASNGVDVHEQYF
j_call: TRBJ1-2; d_call: NA; cdr3_length: 12; v_call: TRBV15; cdr3_aa: CATSDRHYGYTF
j_call: TRBJ2-1; d_call: TRBD2; cdr3_length: 13; v_call: TRBV6-5; cdr3_aa: CASAASGDLGQFF